This is a list of T cell receptor beta chains from one sample in a study of radiation and T cells in renal cell carcinoma. TCRdb keeps only in-frame clones here, not all; method: immunoSEQ multiplex PCR. The sample has roughly 150,000 clones, roughly 87% seen once; the top ten hold 10% to 15%. The material sequenced was blood, taken from a patient whose treatment included radiotherapy and nephrectomy. These receptors originate from a woman in her forties or fifties with renal cell carcinoma. Both conserved end residues are part of each CDR3. Fields, in order: D gene, J gene, V gene, CDR3 length, CDR3 protein. A D gene is named only where the DNA matches it firmly.

- | TRBJ2-7 | TRBV15 | 14 | CATSRGVAGDEQYF
- | TRBJ1-4 | TRBV5-6 | 15 | CASSFLSWGTEKLFF
- | TRBJ1-6 | TRBV18 | 12 | CASSPETAPLHF
- | TRBJ2-3 | TRBV7-2 | 16 | CASSPLVVSSSDTQYF
- | TRBJ2-3 | TRBV11-2 | 14 | CASSIGQNTDTQYF
TRBD2 | TRBJ2-7 | TRBV7-2 | 16 | CASSPGLAGAIYEQYF
TRBD2 | TRBJ2-7 | TRBV7-2 | 15 | CASSLEVAGLYEQYF
- | TRBJ1-2 | TRBV15 | 15 | CATSTLRGDGGGYTF
TRBD1 | TRBJ1-2 | TRBV2 | 15 | CASSLAGQGRYGYTF
TRBD2 | TRBJ2-3 | TRBV10-3 | 16 | CAISDRLAGDTDTQYF
- | TRBJ1-1 | TRBV5-3 | 15 | CARSFLGGPIPEAFF
- | TRBJ2-7 | TRBV9 | 15 | CASSVDPGNSYEQYF
- | TRBJ1-1 | TRBV30 | 13 | CAWSEGSHTEAFF
- | TRBJ1-1 | TRBV18 | 13 | CASSPPVSAEAFF
TRBD1 | TRBJ1-4 | TRBV6-6 | 14 | CASSPDRAWEKLFF
- | TRBJ2-5 | TRBV29-1 | 12 | CSSQGDRETQYF
- | TRBJ1-1 | TRBV10-3 | 13 | CAISEEGRTEAFF
- | TRBJ2-6 | TRBV5-4 | 14 | CASSLDTGANVLTF
- | TRBJ1-3 | TRBV4-3 | 15 | CASSQGRGTGNTIYF
- | TRBJ1-4 | TRBV7-8 | 14 | CASSLVTRGEKLFF
- | TRBJ2-5 | TRBV27 | 14 | CASSFRGRGETQYF
TRBD2 | TRBJ2-7 | TRBV5-1 | 14 | CASSSGGASYEQYF
TRBD2 | TRBJ2-3 | TRBV30 | 12 | CAYSGGADTQYF
- | TRBJ2-1 | TRBV5-1 | 12 | CASSLLLNEQFF
- | TRBJ1-4 | TRBV7-8 | 16 | CASSRTPGHGGEKLFF
- | TRBJ1-2 | TRBV6-4 | 16 | CASSDPVTQENYGYTF
- | TRBJ2-5 | TRBV5-1 | 13 | CASSLNGEETQYF
- | TRBJ1-1 | TRBV10-1 | 14 | CASSESGRNTEAFF
TRBD1 | TRBJ1-1 | TRBV19 | 16 | CASSVGQGKMNTEAFF
- | TRBJ1-5 | TRBV9 | 14 | CASSVGNGDQPQHF
TRBD1 | TRBJ2-1 | TRBV6-5 | 13 | CASTEQGTNEQFF
- | TRBJ1-1 | TRBV11-2 | 13 | CASSLDSTTEAFF
- | TRBJ1-2 | TRBV5-1 | 15 | CASSPDRGPNYGYTF
- | TRBJ1-1 | TRBV5-1 | 16 | CASSLRGRIGNTEAFF
TRBD1 | TRBJ1-2 | TRBV30 | 18 | CAWSVLVGQARANYGYTF
TRBD2 | TRBJ2-3 | TRBV7-2 | 15 | CASSPLAGGADTQYF
- | TRBJ1-1 | TRBV2 | 11 | CASSEVVVAFF
- | TRBJ1-3 | TRBV18 | 13 | CASSPQAGNTIYF
TRBD1 | TRBJ1-1 | TRBV6-6 | 13 | CASKGTGVSEAFF
- | TRBJ1-1 | TRBV18 | 15 | CASSPPNQGLSEAFF
- | TRBJ1-2 | TRBV9 | 17 | CASSAQFPGRSEYGYTF
TRBD2 | TRBJ2-3 | TRBV19 | 16 | CASSIAGTTVTDTQYF
TRBD1 | TRBJ2-7 | TRBV9 | 14 | CASSPQTGAHEQYF
- | TRBJ1-5 | TRBV10-1 | 14 | CASSESGVDQPQHF
TRBD1 | TRBJ1-5 | TRBV7-2 | 15 | CASSDRGFSNQPQHF
- | TRBJ1-2 | TRBV7-9 | 16 | CASTHGGARANYGYTF
TRBD1 | TRBJ1-2 | TRBV5-1 | 14 | CASSLDRGNYGYTF
TRBD2 | TRBJ2-3 | TRBV30 | 13 | CAWSVAGTDTQYF
TRBD2 | TRBJ2-3 | TRBV25-1 | 17 | CASSKSKLAMSTDTQYF